This TCR beta chain comes out of a study of blood T cell repertoires in COVID-19. About the research overall: The United States, Italy and Spain supplied acute and convalescent COVID-19 samples.

The sample holds many counts of this clone. Seattle-derived patients entered the study during active infection and were followed longitudinally. TCRdb keeps only in-frame clones here, not all; method: immunoSEQ multiplex PCR. The sample has approximately 350,000 clones, over 70% seen once. After removal of 6 bases from V and 4 bases from J, the junction contained 3 bases not matched to a gene. The CDR3 length is 15 residues. Looked up from germline, CDR1 is SNHLY and CDR2 is FYNNEI. This chain connects TRBV2 to TRBJ2-3; 14 bases match TRBD2. Material for sequencing was peripheral blood. The sequence was collected from a woman aged 50 to 60 with COVID-19, enrolled during active disease. CDR3 sequence (DNA): TGTGCCAGCAGCGGGACTAGCGGGAGCCCAGATACGCAGTATTTT. This gives the protein CASSGTSGSPDTQYF.